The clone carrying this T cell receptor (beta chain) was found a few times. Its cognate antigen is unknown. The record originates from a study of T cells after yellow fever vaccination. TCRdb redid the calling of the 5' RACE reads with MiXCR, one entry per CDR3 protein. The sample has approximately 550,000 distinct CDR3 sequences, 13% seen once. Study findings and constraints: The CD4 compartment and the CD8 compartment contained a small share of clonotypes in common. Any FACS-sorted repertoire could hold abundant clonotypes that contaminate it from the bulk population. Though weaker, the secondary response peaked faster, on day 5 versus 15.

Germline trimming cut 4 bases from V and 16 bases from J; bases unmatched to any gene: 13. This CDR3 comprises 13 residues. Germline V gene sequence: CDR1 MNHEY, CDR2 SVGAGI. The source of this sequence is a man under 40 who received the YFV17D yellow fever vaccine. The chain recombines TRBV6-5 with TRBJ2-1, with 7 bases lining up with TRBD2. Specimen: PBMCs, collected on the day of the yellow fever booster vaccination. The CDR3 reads CASSSPPRTSYFF. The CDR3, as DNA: TGTGCCAGCAGTTCTCCCCCAAGGACTAGTTACTTCTTC.